Presented here are 3 T cell receptor beta chains from one specimen sequenced in a study of T cell responses to AZD1222 COVID-19 vaccine. Here immunoSEQ multiplex PCR was the method, and the copy in TCRdb shows in-frame clones only, minus some. The data hold 130,000 or so clones, with approximately 92% observed a single time. Sequencing was performed on peripheral blood, taken 28 days after the second AZD1222 dose. These receptors originate from an adult who received the AZD1222 COVID-19 vaccine.

The rearrangement links TRBV7-2 to TRBJ1-2; 8 bases match TRBD1. Germline-derived CDR1 and CDR2 are SGHTA and FQGNSA. The CDR3 has 14 amino acids. V lost 5 bases, J lost 3 bases, and 5 bases stayed unmatched. CDR3: CASSLETGDYGYTF. Written as DNA, the CDR3 is TGTGCCAGCAGCCTAGAGACAGGGGACTATGGCTACACCTTC.

The chain joins TRBV7-2 to TRBJ1-5; D gene uncertain. The CDR3 sequence is 12 residues long. Trimming shortened V by 6 bases and J by 5 bases, and 8 bases separated the two germline ends. CDR1 is SGHTA, CDR2 FQGNSA, per germline. As DNA, the CDR3 is TGTGCCAGCAGTAGCGGGGATCAGCCCCAGCATTTT. This sequence encodes CASSSGDQPQHF.

This chain uses TRBV30 with TRBJ1-6, with 7 bases matching TRBD1. Germline V gene sequence: CDR1 GTSNPN, CDR2 SVGIG (reference sequence). After removal of 0 bases from V and 17 bases from J, the junction contained 7 bases not matched to a gene. The CDR3 spans 12 residues. The CDR3 sequence is CAWSVGGSTIHF. In nucleotides, the CDR3 is TGTGCCTGGAGTGTAGGGGGCTCAACGATCCACTTT.